This entry lists 10 T cell receptor beta chains sequenced from one sample in a study of cytomegalovirus exposure and HLA in healthy donors. A multiplex PCR was run with 60 Vbeta primers and 13 Jbeta primers. Repertoires were generated with immunoSEQ multiplex PCR, while TCRdb's copy carries only in-frame clones and drops some. Found here are 200,000 to 250,000 clones; the top ten clones hold around 0.95%. The material sequenced was PBMCs. The receptors originated from a woman between 25 and 40 years old in good health and CMV-seropositive.

V is TRBV5-1 and J is TRBJ2-7; D ambiguous. CDR3 length: 10 residues. The V gene lost 3 bases and the J gene lost 9 bases, with 7 bases spanning the gap. Per germline, CDR1 SGHRS and CDR2 YFSETQ. DNA of the CDR3: TGCGCCAGCAGCTCCATCGGGCAGTACTTC. Translation: CASSSIGQYF. The entire variable domain, with the rest obtained from reference TRBV5-1 and TRBJ2-7, is as follows: KAGVTQTPRYLIKTRGQQVTLSCSPISGHRSVSWYQQTPGQGLQFLFEYFSETQRNKGNFPGRFSGRQFSNSRSEMNVSTLELGDSALYLCASSSIGQYFGPGTRLTVT.

J is TRBJ1-6 and V is TRBV7-9; 7 bases fit TRBD1. The V segment lost 4 bases and the J segment 5 bases; nucleotides outside the gene matches: 5. There are 15 residues in the CDR3. Germline CDR1 and CDR2: SEHNR and FQNEAQ (reference sequence). The CDR3 here is CASSSPGQNNSPLHF. DNA for the CDR3: TGTGCCAGCAGCTCGCCGGGACAGAATAATTCACCCCTCCACTTT. Supplemented by reference TRBV7-9 and TRBJ1-6, the full variable domain reads DTGVSQNPRHKITKRGQNVTFRCDPISEHNRLYWYRQTLGQGPEFLTYFQNEAQLEKSRLLSDRFSAERPKGSFSTLEIQRTEQGDSAMYLCASSSPGQNNSPLHFGNGTRLTVT.

The chain recombines TRBV6-1 with TRBJ2-7; TRBD1 might be the D (5 bases). The CDR3 covers 14 residues. The V end was cut by 7 bases, the J end by 0 bases, with 13 bases between. Per the germline V gene, CDR1 is MNHNS and CDR2 is SASEGT. The CDR3 DNA sequence: TGTGCCAGCAAAGGAATCCAGGGCTCCTACGAGCAGTACTTC. This translates into CASKGIQGSYEQYF.

The chain has TRBV30 and TRBJ2-5, with D perhaps matching TRBD2 (5 bases). Per the germline V gene, CDR1 is GTSNPN and CDR2 is SVGIG (reference sequence). The germline V and J ends were trimmed by 1 base and 5 bases, with 5 bases remaining between them. CDR3 length equals 11 residues. The CDR3: CAWSAGETQYF. CDR3 in DNA: TGTGCCTGGAGTGCGGGGGAGACCCAGTACTTC.

The genes are TRBV19 and TRBJ2-3, with 8 bases identical to TRBD1. Trimming cost V 6 bases and J 5 bases; bases outside gene matches: 10. The CDR3 has 15 residues. Looked up from germline, CDR1 is LNHDA and CDR2 is SQIVND (reference sequence). In nucleotides, the CDR3 is TGTGCCAGTAGCCCGCCCAGGGGGCTGGGAGATACGCAGTATTTT. Protein product: CASSPPRGLGDTQYF.

V usage is TRBV11-2 and J usage is TRBJ1-2, with a possible D match to TRBD1 (5 bases). Germline CDR1 SGHAT, CDR2 FQNNGV. V lost 0 bases, J lost 6 bases, and 11 bases lay in between. This CDR3 is built from 14 residues. This chain's CDR3 is CASSLDFSGDGYTF. Written as DNA, the CDR3 is TGTGCCAGCAGCTTAGATTTTTCGGGGGATGGCTACACCTTC.

This chain uses TRBV4-3 with TRBJ2-2; 8 bases are shared with TRBD1. The CDR3 sequence is 18 residues long. After removal of 0 bases from V and 0 bases from J, the junction contained 6 bases not matched to a gene. Germline values: CDR1 LGHNA, CDR2 YSLEER. CDR3 residues: CASSQEGRGPPNTGELFF. CDR3 coding DNA: TGCGCCAGCAGCCAAGAAGGCAGGGGGCCCCCGAACACCGGGGAGCTGTTTTTT.

The chain couples TRBV25-1 to TRBJ1-1, with TRBD1 as a possible D gene (6 bases). The CDR3 extends over 12 amino acids. The germline V gene encodes CDR1 MGHDK and CDR2 SYGVNS. The V gene lost 7 bases and the J gene lost 7 bases, with 13 bases spanning the gap. The CDR3 bases are TGTGCCAGCAACCTGGACAGAAATGAAGCTTTCTTT. This encodes CASNLDRNEAFF.

The chain couples TRBV19 to TRBJ1-2; D perhaps matches TRBD1 (6 bases). Germline CDR1 LNHDA, CDR2 SQIVND (reference sequence). This CDR3 is built from 15 residues. V was clipped by 4 bases and J by 3 bases, with 15 bases between them. The CDR3 DNA follows: TGTGCCAGTAGTACCCCGGGGACAACCTACTATGGCTACACCTTC. Translated: CASSTPGTTYYGYTF.

This chain uses TRBV27 with TRBJ2-1, with 13 bases aligning to TRBD2. Germline CDR1 and CDR2: MNHEY and SMNVEV (reference sequence). This CDR3 region has 18 residues. V gave up 2 bases and J gave up 0 bases; unmatched junction bases: 4. The CDR3 is CASSLRLAGGYSYNEQFF. CDR3 nucleotide sequence: TGTGCCAGCAGTTTAAGACTAGCGGGGGGTTACTCCTACAATGAGCAGTTCTTC.